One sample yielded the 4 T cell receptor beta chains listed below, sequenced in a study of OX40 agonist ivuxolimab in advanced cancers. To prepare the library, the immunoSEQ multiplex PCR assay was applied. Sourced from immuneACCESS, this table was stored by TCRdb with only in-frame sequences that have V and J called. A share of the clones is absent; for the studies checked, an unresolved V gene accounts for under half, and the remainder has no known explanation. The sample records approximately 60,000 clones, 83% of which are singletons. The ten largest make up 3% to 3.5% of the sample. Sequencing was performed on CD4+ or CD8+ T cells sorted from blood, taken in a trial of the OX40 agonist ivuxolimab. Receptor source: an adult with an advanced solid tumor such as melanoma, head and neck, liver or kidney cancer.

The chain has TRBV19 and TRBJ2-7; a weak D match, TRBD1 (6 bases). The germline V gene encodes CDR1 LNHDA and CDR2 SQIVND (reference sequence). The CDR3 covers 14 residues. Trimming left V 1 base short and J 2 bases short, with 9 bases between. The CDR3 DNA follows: TGTGCCAGTAGTATAGTTGCAGGGGCCTACGAGCAGTACTTC. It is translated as CASSIVAGAYEQYF.

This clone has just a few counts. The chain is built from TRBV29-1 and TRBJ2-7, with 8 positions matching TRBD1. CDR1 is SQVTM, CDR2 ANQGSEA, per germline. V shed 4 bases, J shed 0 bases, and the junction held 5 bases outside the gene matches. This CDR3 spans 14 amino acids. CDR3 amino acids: CSVVRQGSSYEQYF. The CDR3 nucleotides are TGCAGCGTTGTAAGACAGGGGAGCTCCTACGAGCAGTACTTC.

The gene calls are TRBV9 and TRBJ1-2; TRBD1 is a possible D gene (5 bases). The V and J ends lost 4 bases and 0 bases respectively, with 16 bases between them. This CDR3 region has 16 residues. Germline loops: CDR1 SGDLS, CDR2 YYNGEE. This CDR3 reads CASSPSRGTANYGYTF. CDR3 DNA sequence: TGTGCCAGCAGCCCTTCGAGGGGCACAGCTAACTATGGCTACACCTTC.

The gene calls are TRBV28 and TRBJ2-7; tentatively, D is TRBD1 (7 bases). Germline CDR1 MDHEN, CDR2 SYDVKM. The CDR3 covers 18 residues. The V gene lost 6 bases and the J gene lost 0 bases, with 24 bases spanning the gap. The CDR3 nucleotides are TGTGCCAGCAGCTCTACAGGGGACTGGGACAACAGCTCCTACGAGCAGTACTTC. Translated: CASSSTGDWDNSSYEQYF.